The 23 T cell receptor beta chains reported below all come from one sample, sequenced in a study of shared clonotypes between healthy human individuals. TCRdb keeps only in-frame clones here, not all; method: immunoSEQ multiplex PCR. The table lists 2 million to 2.5 million clones, 85% to 95% of them singletons. The sequenced sample was naive CD4+ T cells sorted from blood. Subset noted: CD45RA+ positively selected. Receptor source: a man between 18 and 35 years old in good health.

CDR3 DNA: TGTGCCAGCAGTGAACGTGGACATAGGAATGAGCAGTTCTTC. Protein product: CASSERGHRNEQFF. This chain connects TRBV6-1 to TRBJ2-1, with a possible D match to TRBD1 (5 bases). V was pared by 2 bases and J by 7 bases, with 12 bases between. The CDR3 loop spans 14 amino acids. Germline V gene sequence: CDR1 MNHNS, CDR2 SASEGT.

The V gene is TRBV7-8, the J gene TRBJ2-7, with a tentative D call TRBD2 (6 bases). Trimming cost V 1 base and J 2 bases, with 12 bases left between them. CDR3 length equals 15 residues. The germline V gene encodes CDR1 SGHVS and CDR2 FQNEAQ. CDR3 DNA sequence: TGTGCCAGCAGCTTAGAGGTGGGGGGTCCCTACGAGCAGTACTTC. It specifies CASSLEVGGPYEQYF. Together with reference TRBV7-8 and TRBJ2-7, the CDR3 gives the full variable domain: GAGVSQSPRYKVAKRGQDVALRCDPISGHVSLFWYQQALGQGPEFLTYFQNEAQLDKSGLPSDRFFAERPEGSVSTLKIQRTQQEDSAVYLCASSLEVGGPYEQYFGPGTRLTVT.

The J gene is TRBJ1-5, the V gene TRBV6-1; D call uncertain. The CDR3 is made up of 15 amino acids. Germline V CDR1 and CDR2: MNHNS, SASEGT. Between the trimmed V and J ends, which lost 6 bases and 4 bases, there was a span of 16 bases. The CDR3 DNA reads TGTGCCAGCAGGTCAGGATCTGGTGGGAATCAGCCCCAGCATTTT. Its translation: CASRSGSGGNQPQHF.

The J gene is TRBJ2-5, the V gene TRBV6-5, with D perhaps TRBD1 (5 bases). Germline V gives CDR1 MNHEY, CDR2 SVGAGI. V dropped 0 bases and J dropped 5 bases, with 13 bases sitting between them. The CDR3 length is 15 residues. DNA for the CDR3: TGTGCCAGCAGTTACTCGAAACCAGGGCGGGAGACCCAGTACTTC. Its protein is CASSYSKPGRETQYF.

The rearrangement joins TRBV28 to TRBJ1-2; D is ambiguous. V lost 11 bases to trimming and J lost 0 bases, with 7 bases between them. CDR1 and CDR2 (germline): MDHEN, SYDVKM. The CDR3 is made up of 11 amino acids. CDR3: CALWANYGYTF. In nucleotides, the CDR3 is TGTGCCCTATGGGCTAACTATGGCTACACCTTC.

This clone has only one observation. A much larger clone sits a single nucleotide away, making a read error possible. The sample holds other DNA sequences that translate to the same CDR3. The chain recombines TRBV7-9 with TRBJ1-1; 10 nucleotides agree with TRBD1. V shed 5 bases and J 5 bases; nucleotides not matched to a gene: 5. Germline values: CDR1 SEHNR, CDR2 FQNEAQ (reference sequence). This CDR3 has 14 amino acids. The CDR3 spells CASSLGQGETEAFF. The DNA for the CDR3 is TGTGCCAGCAGCCTAGGACAGGGGGAAACTGAAGCTTTCTTT.

This rearrangement joins TRBV19 to TRBJ1-2; no clear D gene. The CDR3 has 16 residues. V lost 7 bases and J 2 bases, leaving 20 bases between the germline ends. Per the germline V gene, CDR1 is LNHDA and CDR2 is SQIVND (reference sequence). CDR3 sequence (DNA): TGTGCCAGTACCAAATATTTCTCTGGCGGGAACTATGGCTACACCTTC. Its protein product is CASTKYFSGGNYGYTF. Full variable domain (outside the CDR3, taken from reference TRBV19 and TRBJ1-2): DGGITQSPKYLFRKEGQNVTLSCEQNLNHDAMYWYRQDPGQGLRLIYYSQIVNDFQKGDIAEGYSVSREKKESFPLTVTSAQKNPTAFYLCASTKYFSGGNYGYTFGSGTRLTVV.

The gene calls are TRBV25-1 and TRBJ1-6, with 8 bases that match TRBD1. This CDR3 comprises 15 residues. Unmatched junction bases numbered 5, after V lost 4 bases and J lost 6 bases. Germline V gene sequence: CDR1 MGHDK, CDR2 SYGVNS. CDR3: CASSGQDRANSPLHF. In nucleotides, the CDR3 is TGTGCCAGCAGTGGTCAGGACAGGGCTAATTCACCCCTCCACTTT.

This sequence joins TRBV4-1 and TRBJ1-5; D not resolved. CDR1 is MGHRA, CDR2 YSYEKL, per germline. Trimming cost V 1 base and J 0 bases, with 10 bases left between them. CDR3 size: 16 residues. DNA of the CDR3: TGCGCCAGCAGCCAAGGCAAAGATTATAGCAATCAGCCCCAGCATTTT. Encoded protein: CASSQGKDYSNQPQHF.

V and J are TRBV28 and TRBJ1-2, with 7 positions matching TRBD1. This CDR3 contains 13 residues. Per the germline V gene, CDR1 is MDHEN and CDR2 is SYDVKM. V lost 5 bases to trimming and J lost 1 base; unmatched junction nucleotides: 1. CDR3 nucleotide sequence: TGTGCCAGCAGTAACAGGGGTAACTATGGCTACACCTTC. It yields the protein CASSNRGNYGYTF.

The rearrangement uses TRBV5-8 and TRBJ1-2; D is uncertain. V shed 2 bases and J shed 0 bases, with 11 bases lying between them. This CDR3 has 15 amino acids. The germline CDR1 and CDR2 sequences are SGHTS and YDEGEE. The CDR3, as DNA: TGTGCCAGCAGCTTAGAGGGAGAAACTAACTATGGCTACACCTTC. Translation: CASSLEGETNYGYTF.

V is TRBV10-2 and J is TRBJ2-5; 10 nucleotides line up with TRBD1. The CDR3 spans 15 residues. CDR1 and CDR2 (germline): WSHSY, SAAADI. J lost 3 bases, V lost 6 bases, and 7 bases had no gene match. The chain's CDR3 is CASRVRDRGKETQYF. In nucleotides, the CDR3 is TGCGCCAGCAGGGTCCGGGACAGGGGAAAAGAGACCCAGTACTTC.

The chain couples TRBV12-5 to TRBJ2-7; 8 bases fit TRBD1. The ends lost 1 base at V and 7 bases at J; junction bases unmatched: 6. Germline V lookup: CDR1 LGHNT, CDR2 FRNRAP. The CDR3 has 14 residues. In DNA, the CDR3 is TGTGCTAGTGGTTTGGGCCAGGGGGCAGGAGAGCAGTACTTC. As protein: CASGLGQGAGEQYF.

The rearrangement uses TRBV4-1 and TRBJ1-1; unclear D gene. CDR1 MGHRA and CDR2 YSYEKL come from the germline V gene. The CDR3 totals 15 residues. V was cut by 4 bases and J by 2 bases, with 14 bases left in between. The CDR3 region is CASSPFELGNTEAFF. CDR3 in DNA: TGCGCCAGCAGCCCCTTCGAGCTCGGTAACACTGAAGCTTTCTTT.

This rearrangement joins TRBV4-1 to TRBJ2-2; weak D call: TRBD2 (6 bases). The V and J ends lost 5 bases and 1 base respectively, with 11 bases between them. CDR3 size: 15 residues. Germline assignment: CDR1 MGHRA and CDR2 YSYEKL. The CDR3 here is CASSYSGGNTGELFF. The CDR3 nucleotides are TGCGCCAGCAGCTACTCCGGGGGGAACACCGGGGAGCTGTTTTTT.

This clone was counted between two and nine times. The V and J genes are TRBV19 and TRBJ1-5; D is undetermined. Germline CDR1 reads LNHDA; CDR2 reads SQIVND (reference sequence). The CDR3 runs 14 residues. V dropped 5 bases and J dropped 3 bases, with 11 bases sitting between them. The CDR3 loop is CASSLSGINQPQHF. The CDR3 nucleotides read TGTGCCAGTAGTCTAAGCGGCATCAATCAGCCCCAGCATTTT.

This clone has just one count. In DNA, the CDR3 is TGTGCCAGCAGTATACAGGGCCGGGAGACCCAGTACTTC. This encodes CASSIQGRETQYF. The chain carries TRBV6-1 and TRBJ2-5, with D possibly matching TRBD1 (6 bases). V was clipped by 5 bases and J by 5 bases, with 12 bases between them. The CDR3 sequence is 13 residues long. CDR1 is MNHNS, CDR2 SASEGT, per germline.

The rearrangement uses TRBV7-2 and TRBJ2-7; possible D gene TRBD1, 6 bases. This CDR3 comprises 13 residues. V was pared by 4 bases and J by 3 bases, with 10 bases between. Germline-derived CDR1 and CDR2 are SGHTA and FQGNSA. CDR3 region: CASSSGRGYEQYF. CDR3 nucleotide sequence: TGTGCCAGCAGCTCCGGCAGGGGCTACGAGCAGTACTTC.

The CDR3 nucleotides are TGCGCCAGCAGCTGGCCCCGGACAGCGAGACTCTCTAACCAAGAGACCCAGTACTTC. Its protein product is CASSWPRTARLSNQETQYF. The V gene is TRBV5-1, the J gene TRBJ2-5; the D gene is possibly TRBD1 (6 bases). This CDR3 has 19 amino acids. The germline V gene has CDR1 SGHRS and CDR2 YFSETQ. Trimming took 3 bases from V and 0 from J, leaving 24 bases between them. Variable domain in full (rest from reference TRBV5-1 and TRBJ2-5): KAGVTQTPRYLIKTRGQQVTLSCSPISGHRSVSWYQQTPGQGLQFLFEYFSETQRNKGNFPGRFSGRQFSNSRSEMNVSTLELGDSALYLCASSWPRTARLSNQETQYFGPGTRLLVL.

The chain employs TRBV11-2 and TRBJ1-4; D gene uncertain. The CDR3 is 14 residues long. V lost 1 base, J lost 12 bases, and 15 bases lay in between. Germline V gene lookup returns CDR1 SGHAT and CDR2 FQNNGV. CDR3 loop: CASSLVWVPGELFF. CDR3 nucleotides: TGTGCCAGCAGCTTAGTTTGGGTCCCCGGGGAACTGTTTTTT.

The chain combines TRBV25-1 with TRBJ2-6, with D uncertain. This CDR3 comprises 14 residues. Trimming stripped 7 bases from V and 0 bases from J, with 7 bases between. The V gene's germline CDR1 is MGHDK and CDR2 SYGVNS. DNA of the CDR3: TGTGCCAGCATGTCGGACTCTGGGGCCAACGTCCTGACTTTC. Amino acid sequence: CASMSDSGANVLTF.

V is TRBV29-1 and J is TRBJ1-1; TRBD1 matches 8 bases. Per germline, CDR1 SQVTM and CDR2 ANQGSEA. The V gene end was trimmed by 4 bases and the J gene end by 11 bases; junction bases not matched to a gene: 3. CDR3 length: 10 amino acids. The DNA for the CDR3 is TGCAGCGTTGTACAGGGGGGCGCTTTCTTT. Protein product: CSVVQGGAFF.

The chain joins TRBV28 to TRBJ1-6; TRBD1 might be the D (5 bases). Per germline, CDR1 MDHEN and CDR2 SYDVKM. V was shortened by 5 bases and J by 7 bases, with 12 bases between the two germline ends. This CDR3 region has 14 residues. The CDR3 DNA reads as TGTGCCAGCAGTAACCATTGGGACAATTCACCCCTCCACTTT. As protein: CASSNHWDNSPLHF.